One sample yielded the 22 T cell receptor beta chains listed below, sequenced in a study of T cell repertoires in cytomegalovirus infection. MiXCR, applied by TCRdb to the reads, yields one record per CDR3 protein. The sample yields about 110,000 distinct CDR3 sequences, about 9.4% seen once. Their antigens remain unidentified. The sequenced sample consisted of PBMCs, sequenced either directly or after in vitro stimulation (not recorded which). These receptors originate from a human donor in good health (CMV status not recorded). Some clones in this sample may be carry-over from other donors' samples.

This clonotype was detected only a few times. CDR3 residues: CASSGPRRSNEQYF. The DNA of the CDR3 is TGTGCCAGCAGCGGCCCCCGCAGGAGTAACGAGCAGTACTTC. The gene calls are TRBV13 and TRBJ2-7; no firm D call. Trimming removed 5 bases from V and 5 bases from J, with 16 bases in between. This CDR3 is 14 amino acids long. Germline loops: CDR1 PRHDT, CDR2 FYEKMQ (reference sequence).

Many counts were recorded for this clonotype. This chain links TRBV12-3 or TRBV12-4 with TRBJ1-2; D is possibly TRBD1 (5 bases). The V gene lost 3 bases and the J gene lost 5 bases, with 16 bases spanning the gap. The CDR3 runs to 15 residues. CDR3 amino acids: CASSFAGAARYGYTF. In DNA form, the CDR3 reads TGTGCCAGCAGTTTCGCCGGGGCTGCTCGGTATGGCTACACCTTC.

This clonotype was seen at least ten times. The V gene is TRBV7-3, the J gene TRBJ2-3; maybe TRBD1 (6 bases). The V end lost 4 bases, the J end lost 1 base, and 9 bases lay between the germline ends. Germline CDR1 reads SGHTA; CDR2 reads FQGTGA. The CDR3 runs to 14 residues. CDR3 sequence: CASSSWTGTDTQYF. CDR3 coding DNA: TGTGCCAGCAGCTCCTGGACAGGCACAGATACGCAGTATTTT. Drawing the rest from reference TRBV7-3 and TRBJ2-3, the complete variable domain is GAGVSQTPSNKVTEKGKYVELRCDPISGHTALYWYRQSLGQGPEFLIYFQGTGAADDSGLPNDRFFAVRPEGSVSTLKIQRTERGDSAVYLCASSSWTGTDTQYFGPGTRLTVL.

A few counts support this clonotype. The chain links TRBV20-1 to TRBJ2-3, with a weak D call TRBD2 (6 bases). V gave up 5 bases and J gave up 3 bases, with 21 bases separating them. The germline V gene has CDR1 DFQATT and CDR2 SNEGSKA (reference sequence). The CDR3 is 16 amino acids. CDR3 sequence reads: CSALLGRGEGTDTQYF. The CDR3 DNA is TGCAGTGCTCTCCTTGGGCGGGGAGAGGGAACAGATACGCAGTATTTT.

The J gene is TRBJ1-6, the V gene TRBV15, with no clear D. CDR1 LNHNV and CDR2 YYDKDF come from the germline V gene (reference sequence). The CDR3 loop spans 15 amino acids. V was clipped by 3 bases and J by 7 bases, with 13 bases between them. CDR3 DNA sequence: TGTGCCACCAGCAGTTCCGGGCCAGTGAATTCACCCCTCCACTTT. It encodes CATSSSGPVNSPLHF.

This clonotype was detected ten times or more. The rearrangement links TRBV7-8 to TRBJ2-7, with 9 bases fitting TRBD2. The CDR3 spans 15 residues. J was trimmed by 5 bases and V by 5 bases; bases with no gene match: 10. Germline values: CDR1 SGHVS, CDR2 FQNEAQ. CDR3 protein: CASSVDLASGNEQYV. The CDR3 nucleotides read TGTGCCAGCAGCGTAGACCTGGCTAGCGGGAACGAGCAGTACGTC.

The table lists this clonotype with a few counts. The V call is TRBV7-8, the J call TRBJ2-7; TRBD2 matches 12 bases. The CDR3 is 19 amino acids. Germline-derived CDR1 and CDR2 are SGHVS and FQNEAQ. The trim removed 5 bases at V and 0 bases at J, leaving 14 bases unmatched. The CDR3 protein is CASSQKPGLAGLSSYEQYV. In DNA form, the CDR3 reads TGTGCCAGCAGCCAGAAGCCGGGACTAGCGGGTCTCAGCTCCTACGAGCAGTACGTC.

This clonotype has just a few counts. J is TRBJ1-2 and V is TRBV27; TRBD1 aligns across 7 bases. The V gene end was trimmed by 5 bases and the J gene end by 3 bases; junction bases not matched to a gene: 9. Germline lookup yields CDR1 MNHEY and CDR2 SMNVEV (reference sequence). CDR3 length equals 15 residues. CDR3: CASSLQGYGDYGYTF. The CDR3 DNA is TGTGCCAGCAGTCTACAGGGGTACGGGGACTATGGCTACACCTTC.

This clonotype appeared many times. The CDR3 protein is CASSPEGLAGRITGELFF. CDR3 bases: TGCGCCAGCAGCCCCGAAGGACTAGCGGGGAGGATTACCGGGGAGCTGTTTTTT. The chain couples TRBV4-3 to TRBJ2-2; 12 bases map to TRBD2. The V gene end was trimmed by 4 bases and the J gene end by 5 bases; junction bases not matched to a gene: 11. The CDR3 spans 18 residues. The germline V gene has CDR1 LGHNA and CDR2 YSLEER.

This clonotype was detected only a few times. DNA of the CDR3: TGTGCCAGCACCCGGGGCGGGGGCTACTACGAGCAGTACTTC. Translated, it gives CASTRGGGYYEQYF. V is TRBV28 and J is TRBJ2-7; possibly TRBD2 for D (7 bases). CDR1 MDHEN and CDR2 SYDVKM come from the germline V gene. The CDR3 has 14 residues. Trimming cost V 7 bases and J 3 bases, with 16 bases left between them.

V usage is TRBV6-2 or TRBV6-3 and J usage is TRBJ2-7; D might be TRBD2 (6 bases). Trimming left V 6 bases short and J 4 bases short, with 13 bases between. This CDR3 has 13 residues. The germline V gene has CDR1 MNHEY and CDR2 SVGEGT. The CDR3 bases are TGTGCCAGCAGAAACCCGGGGGTGTACGAGCAGTACGTC. Encoded protein: CASRNPGVYEQYV.

This rearrangement joins TRBV12-3 or TRBV12-4 to TRBJ2-3; D not resolved. The CDR3 is 14 residues long. V was clipped by 3 bases and J by 2 bases, with 9 bases between them. The CDR3 region is CASSLEYNTDTQYF. CDR3 bases: TGTGCCAGCAGTTTGGAGTATAACACAGATACGCAGTATTTT.

The J gene is TRBJ2-7, the V gene TRBV6-5; 11 positions match TRBD2. Per the germline V gene, CDR1 is MNHEY and CDR2 is SVGAGI. This CDR3 region has 15 residues. The J segment lost 6 bases and the V segment lost 5 bases, leaving 9 bases of the junction unmatched. The CDR3 sequence: CASSPTSSGRSEQYV. The CDR3 bases are TGTGCCAGCAGTCCGACTTCTAGCGGGAGGTCCGAGCAGTACGTC.

This clonotype was seen a single time. The chain employs TRBV20-1 and TRBJ1-6, with a weak D call TRBD1 (6 bases). The CDR3 spans 17 residues. Germline assignment: CDR1 DFQATT and CDR2 SNEGSKA (reference sequence). V lost 0 bases and J lost 5, with 17 bases in between. CDR3 amino acids: CSARDPRVGGDNSPLHF. CDR3 coding DNA: TGCAGTGCTAGAGATCCCCGGGTAGGGGGGGATAATTCACCCCTCCACTTT.

Ten or more counts support this clonotype. The V call is TRBV7-2, the J call TRBJ1-1; 10 bases align to TRBD1. The trim removed 5 bases at V and 11 bases at J, leaving 8 bases unmatched. In germline, CDR1 is SGHTA, CDR2 FQGNSA. The CDR3 totals 13 residues. The chain's CDR3 is CASSTRTGGKAFF. The CDR3 DNA sequence: TGTGCCAGCAGCACCCGGACAGGGGGAAAGGCTTTCTTT. Full variable domain (missing parts from reference TRBV7-2 and TRBJ1-1): GAGVSQSPSNKVTEKGKDVELRCDPISGHTALYWYRQSLGQGLEFLIYFQGNSAPDKSGLPSDRFSAERTGGSVSTLTIQRTQQEDSAVYLCASSTRTGGKAFFGQGTRLTVV.

This clonotype was detected only a few times. The CDR3 DNA follows: TGTGCCAGCAGTTCATCGGCCAACGTCCTGACTTTC. Protein product: CASSSSANVLTF. This chain links TRBV6-2 or TRBV6-3 with TRBJ2-6; D ambiguous. Germline CDR1 reads MNHEY; CDR2 reads SVGEGT. The CDR3 loop spans 12 amino acids. Trimming removed 4 bases at V and 6 bases at J, with 4 bases between.

V usage is TRBV5-6 and J usage is TRBJ1-2; 8 bases are a match to TRBD1. The CDR3 runs 13 residues. With V trimmed by 5 bases and J by 4 bases, 4 bases remained unmatched. Germline V CDR1 and CDR2: SGHDT, YYEEEE. CDR3 loop: CASRLQGGYGYTF. In DNA, the CDR3 is TGTGCCAGCAGATTACAGGGGGGCTATGGCTACACCTTC.

V usage is TRBV12-3 or TRBV12-4 and J usage is TRBJ2-4, with D maybe TRBD1 (5 bases). The CDR3 length is 14 residues. V shed 5 bases and J shed 4 bases, with 12 bases lying between them. CDR3 residues: CASSPDRFKNIQYF. The CDR3, as DNA: TGTGCCAGCAGTCCCGACAGATTTAAAAACATTCAGTACTTC.

This clonotype was seen ten or more times. The chain recombines TRBV7-2 with TRBJ2-3, with D unclear. Per the germline V gene, CDR1 is SGHTA and CDR2 is FQGNSA. The ends were cut back, 2 bases at V and 5 bases at J, with 14 bases in the middle. CDR3 size: 15 residues. As DNA, the CDR3 is TGTGCCAGCAGCTTACTCACCCGGCTCCGAGATACGCAGTATTTT. Its translation is CASSLLTRLRDTQYF.

This clonotype was picked up a small number of times. The CDR3 spells CASSNPPSSYNEQFF. CDR3 DNA: TGTGCCAGTAGTAATCCCCCGAGCTCCTACAATGAGCAGTTCTTC. V usage is TRBV19 and J usage is TRBJ2-1; D is unclear. The CDR3 totals 15 residues. The germline gives CDR1 LNHDA, CDR2 SQIVND (reference sequence). The V end was cut by 4 bases, the J end by 0 bases, with 10 bases between. Full variable domain (rest looked up from reference TRBV19 and TRBJ2-1): DGGITQSPKYLFRKEGQNVTLSCEQNLNHDAMYWYRQDPGQGLRLIYYSQIVNDFQKGDIAEGYSVSREKKESFPLTVTSAQKNPTAFYLCASSNPPSSYNEQFFGPGTRLTVL.

The table lists this clonotype with many counts. The CDR3 loop reads CASSLETSGGQETQYF. CDR3 DNA sequence: TGTGCCAGCAGCTTAGAGACTAGCGGGGGCCAAGAGACCCAGTACTTC. The rearrangement links TRBV11-3 to TRBJ2-5, with 12 bases aligning to TRBD2. CDR3 size: 16 residues. Germline V gives CDR1 SGHNT, CDR2 YENEEA. After removal of 0 bases from V and 1 base from J, the junction contained 0 bases not matched to a gene.

This clonotype was detected only a few times. V usage is TRBV4-3 and J usage is TRBJ2-1, with D unresolved. Germline CDR1 LGHNA, CDR2 YSLEER. V shed 0 bases and J shed 0 bases, with 15 bases lying between them. The CDR3 loop spans 18 amino acids. CDR3 amino acids: CASSQDLGQFSSYNEQFF. The CDR3 DNA follows: TGCGCCAGCAGCCAAGATCTTGGGCAGTTTAGCTCCTACAATGAGCAGTTCTTC.